This T cell receptor (beta chain) derives from a study of cytomegalovirus exposure and HLA in healthy donors. V dropped 8 bases and J dropped 0; count of bases not matched to a gene: 1. This CDR3 is 13 amino acids long. Per the germline V gene, CDR1 is SEHNR and CDR2 is FQNEAQ (reference sequence). The study ran its PCR with 60 Vbeta and 13 Jbeta primers. TCRdb's table, derived via immunoSEQ multiplex PCR, lists solely in-frame clones and lacks some. The sample yields around 130,000 clones, roughly 80% seen once. This clonotype was obtained from a man younger than 40 in good health and CMV-seronegative. The sequenced material came from PBMCs. The chain has TRBV7-9 and TRBJ2-3, with 8 bases matching TRBD1. In DNA, the CDR3 is TGTGCCAGCGGACAGGGAAGCACAGATACGCAGTATTTT. The encoded protein is CASGQGSTDTQYF.